This TCR beta chain was captured by sequencing in a study of blood T cell repertoires in COVID-19. Source study methods: Estimation of nucleated cell counts relied on the amplification of reference gene primers. Assay: immunoSEQ multiplex PCR; the TCRdb copy retains only in-frame clones and omits some. That table gives V, J and clone size, and the DNA gave D and trimming. Here the sample spans about 300,000 clones, more than 75% being singletons. The source is a young man who had recovered from COVID-19. The sample was PBMCs or T cells enriched from blood (not recorded which).

CDR3 sequence reads: CASSLTGWETQYF. The CDR3 DNA sequence: TGCGCCAGCAGCTTGACAGGGTGGGAGACCCAGTACTTC. V gene TRBV5-1 combines with J gene TRBJ2-5; a weak D match, TRBD1 (6 bases). Trimming shortened V by 1 base and J by 5 bases, and 9 bases separated the two germline ends. The CDR3 is made up of 13 amino acids. Germline V gene sequence: CDR1 SGHRS, CDR2 YFSETQ. Variable domain in full (rest from reference TRBV5-1 and TRBJ2-5): KAGVTQTPRYLIKTRGQQVTLSCSPISGHRSVSWYQQTPGQGLQFLFEYFSETQRNKGNFPGRFSGRQFSNSRSEMNVSTLELGDSALYLCASSLTGWETQYFGPGTRLLVL.